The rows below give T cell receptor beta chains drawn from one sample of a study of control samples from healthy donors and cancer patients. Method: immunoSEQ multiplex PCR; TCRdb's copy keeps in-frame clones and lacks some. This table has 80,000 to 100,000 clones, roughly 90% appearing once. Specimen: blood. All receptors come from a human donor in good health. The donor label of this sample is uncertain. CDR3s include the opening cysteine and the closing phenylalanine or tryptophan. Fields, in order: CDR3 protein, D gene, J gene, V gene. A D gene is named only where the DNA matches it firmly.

CDR3aa: CASSQDIVNQPQHF
d_gene: .
j_gene: TRBJ1-5
v_gene: TRBV4-2

CDR3aa: CATARTGGEAEAFF
d_gene: TRBD1
j_gene: TRBJ1-1
v_gene: TRBV27

CDR3aa: CASSAFPDNWGADSPLHF
d_gene: .
j_gene: TRBJ1-6
v_gene: TRBV28

CDR3aa: CASSPLSTSQGFF
d_gene: .
j_gene: TRBJ2-1
v_gene: TRBV28

CDR3aa: CASSFTGTEAFF
d_gene: .
j_gene: TRBJ1-1
v_gene: TRBV12-3/TRBV12-4

CDR3aa: CASSSQRPSSYNEQFF
d_gene: .
j_gene: TRBJ2-1
v_gene: TRBV25-1

CDR3aa: CATSDFPSGGSNTGELFF
d_gene: TRBD2
j_gene: TRBJ2-2
v_gene: TRBV24-1

CDR3aa: CASSLLGHDTEAFF
d_gene: .
j_gene: TRBJ1-1
v_gene: TRBV5-1

CDR3aa: CATQRDNTEAFF
d_gene: .
j_gene: TRBJ1-1
v_gene: TRBV2

CDR3aa: CASSFRGGYNEQFF
d_gene: TRBD2
j_gene: TRBJ2-1
v_gene: TRBV5-5

CDR3aa: CATSDPSTSGYEQYF
d_gene: TRBD2
j_gene: TRBJ2-7
v_gene: TRBV24-1

CDR3aa: CASTRTSRGGSMGTDTQYF
d_gene: TRBD2
j_gene: TRBJ2-3
v_gene: TRBV9

CDR3aa: CATSLRGPQSGNTIYF
d_gene: .
j_gene: TRBJ1-3
v_gene: TRBV5-4

CDR3aa: CASSDHSGGTEAFF
d_gene: TRBD1
j_gene: TRBJ1-1
v_gene: TRBV6-4

CDR3aa: CASSLEDSLRQYF
d_gene: .
j_gene: TRBJ2-4
v_gene: TRBV11-1

CDR3aa: CASSERDRGAPLHF
d_gene: TRBD1
j_gene: TRBJ1-6
v_gene: TRBV6-1

CDR3aa: CASSQDRTFYEQYF
d_gene: TRBD1
j_gene: TRBJ2-7
v_gene: TRBV4-1

CDR3aa: CASSSGVGGNTIYF
d_gene: .
j_gene: TRBJ1-3
v_gene: TRBV5-1

CDR3aa: CSVGVAGPGNTIYF
d_gene: .
j_gene: TRBJ1-3
v_gene: TRBV29-1

CDR3aa: CASSFGQVSNQPQHF
d_gene: TRBD1
j_gene: TRBJ1-5
v_gene: TRBV6-2/TRBV6-3

CDR3aa: CASSLGQGNTEAFF
d_gene: .
j_gene: TRBJ1-1
v_gene: TRBV18